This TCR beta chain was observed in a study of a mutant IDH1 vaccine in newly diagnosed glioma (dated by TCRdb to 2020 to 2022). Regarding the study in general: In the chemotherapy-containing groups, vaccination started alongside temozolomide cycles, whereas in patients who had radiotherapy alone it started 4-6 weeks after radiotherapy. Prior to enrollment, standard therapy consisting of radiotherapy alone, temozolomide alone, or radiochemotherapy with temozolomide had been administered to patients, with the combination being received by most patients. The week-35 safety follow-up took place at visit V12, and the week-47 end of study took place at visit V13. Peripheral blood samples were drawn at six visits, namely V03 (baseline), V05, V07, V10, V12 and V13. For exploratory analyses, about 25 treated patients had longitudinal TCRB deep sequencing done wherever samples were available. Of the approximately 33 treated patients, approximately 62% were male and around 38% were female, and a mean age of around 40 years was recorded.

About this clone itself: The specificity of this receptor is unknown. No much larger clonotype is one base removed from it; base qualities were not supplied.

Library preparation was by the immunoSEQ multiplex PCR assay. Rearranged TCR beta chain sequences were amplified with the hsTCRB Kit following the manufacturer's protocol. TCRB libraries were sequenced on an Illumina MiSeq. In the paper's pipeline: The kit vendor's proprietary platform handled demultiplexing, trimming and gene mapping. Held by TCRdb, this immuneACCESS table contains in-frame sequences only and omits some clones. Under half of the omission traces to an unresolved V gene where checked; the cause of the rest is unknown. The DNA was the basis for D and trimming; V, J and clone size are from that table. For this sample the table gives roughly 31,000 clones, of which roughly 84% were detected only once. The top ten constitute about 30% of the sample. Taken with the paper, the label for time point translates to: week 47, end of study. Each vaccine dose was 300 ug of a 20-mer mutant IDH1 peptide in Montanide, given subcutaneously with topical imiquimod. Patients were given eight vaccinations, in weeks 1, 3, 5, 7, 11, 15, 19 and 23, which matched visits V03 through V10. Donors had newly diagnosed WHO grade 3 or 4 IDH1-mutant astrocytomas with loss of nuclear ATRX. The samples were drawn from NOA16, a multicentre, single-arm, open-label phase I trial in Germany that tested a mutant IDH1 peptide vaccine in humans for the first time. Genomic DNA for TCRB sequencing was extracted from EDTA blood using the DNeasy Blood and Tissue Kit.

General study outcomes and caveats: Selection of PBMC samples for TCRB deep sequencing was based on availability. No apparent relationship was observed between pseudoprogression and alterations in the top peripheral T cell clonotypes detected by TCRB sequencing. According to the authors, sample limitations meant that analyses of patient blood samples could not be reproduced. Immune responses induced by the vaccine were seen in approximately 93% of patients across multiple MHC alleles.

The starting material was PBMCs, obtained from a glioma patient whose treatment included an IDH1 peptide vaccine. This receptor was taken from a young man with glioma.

CDR3 reads: CASRGGSLYSNQPQHF. The DNA sequence is as follows: TGTGCCAGCAGAGGAGGGAGCTTGTATAGCAATCAGCCCCAGCATTTT. The chain joins TRBV27 to TRBJ1-5; the D gene assignment is ambiguous. The germline V gene (reference sequence) sets CDR1 to MNHEY and CDR2 to SMNVEV. From the cysteine up to the phenylalanine, the CDR3 has a length of 16 residues. The kept DNA is CDR3 alone, 48 bases in frame from the first base. V and J are truncated by 6 bases and 0 bases respectively, leaving an intervening sequence of 15 bases.